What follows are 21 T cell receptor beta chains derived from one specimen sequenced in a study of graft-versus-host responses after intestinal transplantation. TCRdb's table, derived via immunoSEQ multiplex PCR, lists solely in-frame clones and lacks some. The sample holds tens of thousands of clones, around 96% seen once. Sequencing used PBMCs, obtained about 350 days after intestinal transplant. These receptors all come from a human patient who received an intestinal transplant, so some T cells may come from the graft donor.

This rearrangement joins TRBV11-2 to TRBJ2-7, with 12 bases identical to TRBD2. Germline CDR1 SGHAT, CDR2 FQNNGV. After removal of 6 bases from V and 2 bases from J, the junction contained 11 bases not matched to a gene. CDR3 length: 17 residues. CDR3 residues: CASSMLAGGLNTYEQYF. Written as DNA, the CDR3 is TGTGCCAGCAGTATGCTAGCGGGAGGGCTCAATACCTACGAGCAGTACTTC. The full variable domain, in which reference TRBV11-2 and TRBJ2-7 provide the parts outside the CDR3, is EAGVAQSPRYKIIEKRQSVAFWCNPISGHATLYWYQQILGQGPKLLIQFQNNGVVDDSQLPKDRFSAERLKGVDSTLKIQPAKLEDSAVYLCASSMLAGGLNTYEQYFGPGTRLTVT.

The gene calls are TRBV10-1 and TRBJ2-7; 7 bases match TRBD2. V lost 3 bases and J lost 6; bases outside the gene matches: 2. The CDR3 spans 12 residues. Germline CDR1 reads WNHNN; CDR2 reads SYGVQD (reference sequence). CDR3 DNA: TGCGCCAGCAGTGATTCGGGGGGCGAGCAGTACTTC. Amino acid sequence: CASSDSGGEQYF.

CDR3 nucleotides: TGCGCCAGCAGCCAAGGGACAGGGTCGGGAAATTCACCCCTCCACTTT. As protein: CASSQGTGSGNSPLHF. The V call is TRBV4-1, the J call TRBJ1-6; 8 bases map to TRBD1. Germline CDR1 reads MGHRA; CDR2 reads YSYEKL. The CDR3 runs 16 residues. The ends lost 1 base at V and 7 bases at J; junction bases unmatched: 6.

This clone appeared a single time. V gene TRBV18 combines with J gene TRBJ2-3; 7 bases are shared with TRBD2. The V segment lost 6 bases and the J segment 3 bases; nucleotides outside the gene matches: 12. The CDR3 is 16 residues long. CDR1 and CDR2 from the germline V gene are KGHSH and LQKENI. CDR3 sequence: CASSSMGGTVTDTQYF. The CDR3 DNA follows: TGTGCCAGCTCTTCTATGGGGGGGACCGTGACAGATACGCAGTATTTT.

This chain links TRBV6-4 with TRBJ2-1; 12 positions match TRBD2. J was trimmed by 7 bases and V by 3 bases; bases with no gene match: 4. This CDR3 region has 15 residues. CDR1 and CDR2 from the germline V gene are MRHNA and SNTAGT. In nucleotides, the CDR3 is TGTGCCAGCAGTGATCTAGCGGGAGGGAAGAATGAGCAGTTCTTC. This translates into CASSDLAGGKNEQFF.

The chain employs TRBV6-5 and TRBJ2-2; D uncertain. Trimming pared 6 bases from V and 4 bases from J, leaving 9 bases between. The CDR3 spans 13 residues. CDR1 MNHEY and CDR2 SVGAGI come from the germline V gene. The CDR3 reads CASSPAATGELFF. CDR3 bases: TGTGCCAGCAGCCCCGCTGCCACCGGGGAGCTGTTTTTT.

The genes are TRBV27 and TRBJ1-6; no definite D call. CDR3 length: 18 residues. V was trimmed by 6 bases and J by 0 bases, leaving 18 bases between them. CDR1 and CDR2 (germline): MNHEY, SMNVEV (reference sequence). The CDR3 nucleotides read TGTGCCAGCAGCCCCATGAGGTCTGCCTACTCCTATAATTCACCCCTCCACTTT. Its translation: CASSPMRSAYSYNSPLHF.

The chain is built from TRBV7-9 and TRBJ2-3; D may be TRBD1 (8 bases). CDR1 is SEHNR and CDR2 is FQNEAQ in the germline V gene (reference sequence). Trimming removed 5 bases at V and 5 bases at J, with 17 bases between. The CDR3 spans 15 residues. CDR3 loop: CASSTGGDLKDTQYF. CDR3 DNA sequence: TGTGCCAGCAGCACAGGGGGGGATTTAAAAGATACGCAGTATTTT.

CDR3 nucleotide sequence: TGTGCCAGCAGCTTAGTGGACTCCTATGGCTACACCTTC. Its translation: CASSLVDSYGYTF. This rearrangement joins TRBV11-2 to TRBJ1-2; D unresolved. The germline V gene has CDR1 SGHAT and CDR2 FQNNGV. This CDR3 is built from 13 residues. With 1 base removed from V and 4 bases from J, the gap between germline ends came to 7 bases. The whole variable domain, remainder taken from reference TRBV11-2 and TRBJ1-2, is EAGVAQSPRYKIIEKRQSVAFWCNPISGHATLYWYQQILGQGPKLLIQFQNNGVVDDSQLPKDRFSAERLKGVDSTLKIQPAKLEDSAVYLCASSLVDSYGYTFGSGTRLTVV.

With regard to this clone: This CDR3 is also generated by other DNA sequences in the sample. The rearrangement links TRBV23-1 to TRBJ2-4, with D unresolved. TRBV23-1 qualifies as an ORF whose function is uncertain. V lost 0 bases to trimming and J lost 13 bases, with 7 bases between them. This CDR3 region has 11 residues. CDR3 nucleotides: TGCGCCAGCAGTCAATCGGGCATCCAGTACTTC. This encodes CASSQSGIQYF.

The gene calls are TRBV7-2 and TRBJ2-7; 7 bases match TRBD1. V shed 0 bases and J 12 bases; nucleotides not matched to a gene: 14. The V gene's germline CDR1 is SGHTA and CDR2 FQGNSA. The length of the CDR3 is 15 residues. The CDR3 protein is CASSLAPDRVGSPYF. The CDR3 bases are TGTGCCAGCAGCTTAGCCCCCGACAGGGTTGGGTCTCCGTACTTC.

The CDR3 is CASSGEGAQPQHF. CDR3 DNA sequence: TGTGCCAGCAGTGGGGAGGGGGCGCAGCCCCAGCATTTT. This chain connects TRBV2 to TRBJ1-5, with 7 bases identical to TRBD1. This CDR3 comprises 13 residues. After removal of 4 bases from V and 7 bases from J, the junction contained 4 bases not matched to a gene. CDR1 and CDR2 (germline): SNHLY, FYNNEI.

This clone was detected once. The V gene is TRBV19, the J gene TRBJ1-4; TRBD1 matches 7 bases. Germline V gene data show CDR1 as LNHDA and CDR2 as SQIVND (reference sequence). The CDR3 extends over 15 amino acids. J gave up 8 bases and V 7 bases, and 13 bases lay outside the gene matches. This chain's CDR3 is CASTPGGRGAEKLFF. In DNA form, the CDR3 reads TGTGCCAGTACTCCAGGGGGACGAGGAGCCGAAAAACTGTTTTTT.

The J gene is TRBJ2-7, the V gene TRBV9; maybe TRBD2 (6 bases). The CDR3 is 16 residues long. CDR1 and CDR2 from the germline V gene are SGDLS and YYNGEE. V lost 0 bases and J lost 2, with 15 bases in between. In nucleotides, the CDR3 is TGTGCCAGCAGCGTAGCATCTCGCGGGGAGGCCTACGAGCAGTACTTC. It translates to CASSVASRGEAYEQYF.

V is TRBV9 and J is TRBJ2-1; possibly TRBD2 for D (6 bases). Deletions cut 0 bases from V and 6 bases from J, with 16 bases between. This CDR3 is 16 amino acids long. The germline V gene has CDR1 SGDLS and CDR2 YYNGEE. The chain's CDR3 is CASSVEARGTLNEQFF. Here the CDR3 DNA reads TGTGCCAGCAGCGTAGAGGCTCGCGGGACCCTCAATGAGCAGTTCTTC.

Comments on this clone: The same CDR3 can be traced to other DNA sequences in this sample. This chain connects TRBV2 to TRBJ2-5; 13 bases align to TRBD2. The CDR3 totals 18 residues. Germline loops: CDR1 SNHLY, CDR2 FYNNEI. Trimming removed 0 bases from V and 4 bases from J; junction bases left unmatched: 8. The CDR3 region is CASSEAATSGGLGETQYF. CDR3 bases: TGTGCCAGCAGTGAAGCGGCGACTAGCGGGGGGCTGGGAGAGACCCAGTACTTC.

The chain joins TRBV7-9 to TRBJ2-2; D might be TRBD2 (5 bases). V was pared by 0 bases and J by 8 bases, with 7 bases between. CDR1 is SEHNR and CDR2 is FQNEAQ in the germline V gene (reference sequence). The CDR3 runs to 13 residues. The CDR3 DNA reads TGTGCCAGCAGCTTAGCCCTAGCAGGGGAGCTGTTTTTT. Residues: CASSLALAGELFF.

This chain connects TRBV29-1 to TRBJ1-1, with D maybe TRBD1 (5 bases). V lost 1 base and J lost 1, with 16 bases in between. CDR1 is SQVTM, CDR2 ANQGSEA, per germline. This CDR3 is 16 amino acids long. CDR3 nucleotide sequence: TGCAGCGTTGAAGCCGACAGTCCGACCTGGAACACTGAAGCTTTCTTT. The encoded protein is CSVEADSPTWNTEAFF. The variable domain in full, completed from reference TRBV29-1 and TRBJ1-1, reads SAVISQKPSRDICQRGTSLTIQCQVDSQVTMMFWYRQQPGQSLTLIATANQGSEATYESGFVIDKFPISRPNLTFSTLTVSNMSPEDSSIYLCSVEADSPTWNTEAFFGQGTRLTVV.

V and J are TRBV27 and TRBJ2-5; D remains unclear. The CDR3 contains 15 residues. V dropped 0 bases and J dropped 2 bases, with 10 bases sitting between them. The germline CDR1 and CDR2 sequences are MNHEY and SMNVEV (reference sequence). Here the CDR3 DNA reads TGTGCCAGCAGTTTATCATCCCCCCCTCAAGAGACCCAGTACTTC. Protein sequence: CASSLSSPPQETQYF.

The CDR3 loop is CASSQGSGTVNFYGYTF. Here the CDR3 DNA reads TGCGCCAGCAGCCAAGGAAGCGGGACAGTCAATTTCTATGGCTACACCTTC. V and J are TRBV4-1 and TRBJ1-2; TRBD1 matches 7 bases. The length of the CDR3 is 17 residues. Germline V gene data show CDR1 as MGHRA and CDR2 as YSYEKL. Germline trimming cut 1 base from V and 4 bases from J; bases unmatched to any gene: 12.

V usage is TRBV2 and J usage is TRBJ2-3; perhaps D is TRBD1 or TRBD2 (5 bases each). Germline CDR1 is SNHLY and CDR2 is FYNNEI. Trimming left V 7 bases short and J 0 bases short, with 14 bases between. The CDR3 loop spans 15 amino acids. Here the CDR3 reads CASKGAGTSTDTQYF. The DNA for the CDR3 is TGTGCCAGCAAAGGGGCGGGTACTAGCACAGATACGCAGTATTTT. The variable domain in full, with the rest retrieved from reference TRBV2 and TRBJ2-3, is EPEVTQTPSHQVTQMGQEVILRCVPISNHLYFYWYRQILGQKVEFLVSFYNNEISEKSEIFDDQFSVERPDGSNFTLKIRSTKLEDSAMYFCASKGAGTSTDTQYFGPGTRLTVL.